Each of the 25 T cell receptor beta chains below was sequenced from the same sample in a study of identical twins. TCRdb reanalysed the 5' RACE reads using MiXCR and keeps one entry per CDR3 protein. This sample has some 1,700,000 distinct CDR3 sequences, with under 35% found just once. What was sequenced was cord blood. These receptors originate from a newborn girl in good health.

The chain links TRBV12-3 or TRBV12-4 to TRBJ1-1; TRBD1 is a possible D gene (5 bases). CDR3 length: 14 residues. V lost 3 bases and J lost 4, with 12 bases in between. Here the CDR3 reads CASSFRDSGTEAFF. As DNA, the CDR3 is TGTGCCAGCAGTTTTCGGGACTCCGGCACTGAAGCTTTCTTT.

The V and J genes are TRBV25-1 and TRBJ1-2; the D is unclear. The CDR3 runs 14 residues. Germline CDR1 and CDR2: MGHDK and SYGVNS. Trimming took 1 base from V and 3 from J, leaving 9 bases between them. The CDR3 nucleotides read TGTGCCAGCAGTGAATTGTCCGATCACTATGGCTACACCTTC. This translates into CASSELSDHYGYTF.

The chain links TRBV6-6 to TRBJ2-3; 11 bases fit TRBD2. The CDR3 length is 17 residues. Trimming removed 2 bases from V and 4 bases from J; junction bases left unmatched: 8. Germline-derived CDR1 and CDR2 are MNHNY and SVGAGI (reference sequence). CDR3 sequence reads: CASSYGRGLAASDTQYF. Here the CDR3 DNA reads TGTGCCAGCAGTTACGGGAGGGGACTAGCGGCCTCAGATACGCAGTATTTT.

The CDR3 protein is CASSQTRQSEAFF. DNA of the CDR3: TGTGCCAGCAGCCAAACCCGACAGAGTGAAGCTTTCTTT. The V call is TRBV14, the J call TRBJ1-1; tentative D call: TRBD1 (5 bases). Germline V gene data show CDR1 as SGHDN and CDR2 as FVKESK. CDR3 size: 13 residues. Between the trimmed V and J ends, which lost 2 bases and 7 bases, there was a span of 11 bases.

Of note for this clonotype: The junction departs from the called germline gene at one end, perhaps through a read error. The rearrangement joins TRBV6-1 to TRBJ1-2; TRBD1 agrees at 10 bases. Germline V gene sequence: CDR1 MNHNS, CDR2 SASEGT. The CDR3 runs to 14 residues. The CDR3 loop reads CVSSDVGQGGGYTF. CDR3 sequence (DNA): TGTGTCAGCAGCGATGTAGGACAGGGGGGCGGCTACACCTTC.

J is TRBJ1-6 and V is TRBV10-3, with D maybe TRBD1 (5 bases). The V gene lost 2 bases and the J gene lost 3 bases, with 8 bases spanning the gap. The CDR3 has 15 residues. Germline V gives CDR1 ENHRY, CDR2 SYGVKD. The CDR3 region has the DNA TGTGCCATCAGTGAGGACAGCTACTATAATTCACCCCTCCACTTT. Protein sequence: CAISEDSYYNSPLHF.

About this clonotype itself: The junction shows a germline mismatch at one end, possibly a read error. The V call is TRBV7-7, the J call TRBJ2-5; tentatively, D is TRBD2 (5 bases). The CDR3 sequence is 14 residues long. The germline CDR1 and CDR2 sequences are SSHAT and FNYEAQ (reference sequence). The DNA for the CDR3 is TGTGCTAGCAGCTTAAGGAGGAACGGAGAGACCCAGTACTTC. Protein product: CASSLRRNGETQYF.

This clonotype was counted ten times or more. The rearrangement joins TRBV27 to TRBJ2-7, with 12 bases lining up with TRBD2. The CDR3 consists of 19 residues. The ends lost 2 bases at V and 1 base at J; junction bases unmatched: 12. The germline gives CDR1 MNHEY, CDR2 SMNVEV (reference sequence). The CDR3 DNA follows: TGTGCCAGCAGTTTAGGTACAATTATTGGACTAGCGGGATCCTACGAGCAGTACTTC. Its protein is CASSLGTIIGLAGSYEQYF.

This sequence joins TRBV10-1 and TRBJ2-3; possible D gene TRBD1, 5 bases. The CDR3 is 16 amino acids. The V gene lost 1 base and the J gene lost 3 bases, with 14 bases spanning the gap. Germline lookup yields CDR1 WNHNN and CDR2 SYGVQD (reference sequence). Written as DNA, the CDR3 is TGCGCCAGCAGTGAGTTTACAGGTGGACGTACAGATACGCAGTATTTT. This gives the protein CASSEFTGGRTDTQYF.

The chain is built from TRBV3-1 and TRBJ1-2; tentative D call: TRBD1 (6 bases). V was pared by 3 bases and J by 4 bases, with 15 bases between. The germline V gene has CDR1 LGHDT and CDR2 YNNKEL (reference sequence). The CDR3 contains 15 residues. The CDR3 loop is CASSQGGAKGYGYTF. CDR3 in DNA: TGTGCCAGCAGCCAGGGGGGGGCGAAGGGCTATGGCTACACCTTC. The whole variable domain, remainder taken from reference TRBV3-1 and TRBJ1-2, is DTAVSQTPKYLVTQMGNDKSIKCEQNLGHDTMYWYKQDSKKFLKIMFSYNNKELIINETVPNRFSPKSPDKAHLNLHINSLELGDSAVYFCASSQGGAKGYGYTFGSGTRLTVV.

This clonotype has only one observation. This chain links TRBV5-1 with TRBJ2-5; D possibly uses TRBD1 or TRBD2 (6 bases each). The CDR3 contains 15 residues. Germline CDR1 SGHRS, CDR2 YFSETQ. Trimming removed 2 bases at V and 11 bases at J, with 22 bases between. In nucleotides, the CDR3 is TGCGCCAGCAGCTTTACGGGACTCCGGGACAATGAGCAGTACTTC. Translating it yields CASSFTGLRDNEQYF.

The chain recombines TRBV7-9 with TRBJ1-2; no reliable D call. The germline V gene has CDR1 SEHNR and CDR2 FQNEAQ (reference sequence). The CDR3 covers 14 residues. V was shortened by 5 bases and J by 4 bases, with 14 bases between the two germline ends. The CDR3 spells CASSHRPMGYGYTF. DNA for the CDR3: TGTGCCAGCAGCCATCGGCCCATGGGCTATGGCTACACCTTC.

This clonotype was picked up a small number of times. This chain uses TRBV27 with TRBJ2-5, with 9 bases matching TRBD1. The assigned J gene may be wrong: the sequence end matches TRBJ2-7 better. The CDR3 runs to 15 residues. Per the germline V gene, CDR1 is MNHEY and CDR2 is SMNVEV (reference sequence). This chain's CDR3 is CASSLWGQGSNEQYF. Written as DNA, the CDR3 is TGTGCCAGCAGTTTATGGGGACAGGGTTCCAACGAGCAGTACTTC.

The CDR3 DNA follows: TGTGCCAGCAGCCCTGGATACCTAGCGGGAGCCCCAGATACGCAGTATTTT. Encoded protein: CASSPGYLAGAPDTQYF. The chain joins TRBV6-1 to TRBJ2-3; 10 bases match TRBD2. Looked up from germline, CDR1 is MNHNS and CDR2 is SASEGT. The CDR3 extends over 17 amino acids. Trimming at V came to 6 bases and at J to 4 bases, leaving 13 bases not matched to a gene.

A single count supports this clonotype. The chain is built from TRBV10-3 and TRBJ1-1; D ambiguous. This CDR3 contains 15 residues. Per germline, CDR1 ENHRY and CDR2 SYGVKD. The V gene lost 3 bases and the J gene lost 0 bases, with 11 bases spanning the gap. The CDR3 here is CAISETGRLNTEAFF. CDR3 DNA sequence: TGTGCCATCAGTGAAACCGGGAGATTGAACACTGAAGCTTTCTTT.

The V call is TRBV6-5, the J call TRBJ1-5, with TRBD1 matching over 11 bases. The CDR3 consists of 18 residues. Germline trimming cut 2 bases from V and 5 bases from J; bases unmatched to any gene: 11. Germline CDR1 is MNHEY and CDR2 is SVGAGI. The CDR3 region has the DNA TGTGCCAGCAGTTACATCAATACCGGACAGGGGGCCTATCAGCCCCAGCATTTT. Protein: CASSYINTGQGAYQPQHF.

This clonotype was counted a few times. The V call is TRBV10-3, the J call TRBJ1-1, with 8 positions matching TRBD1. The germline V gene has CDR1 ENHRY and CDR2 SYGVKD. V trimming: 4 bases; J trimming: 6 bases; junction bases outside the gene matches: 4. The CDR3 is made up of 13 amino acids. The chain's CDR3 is CAISGVQGAEAFF. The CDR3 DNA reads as TGTGCCATCAGTGGGGTACAGGGGGCTGAAGCTTTCTTT.

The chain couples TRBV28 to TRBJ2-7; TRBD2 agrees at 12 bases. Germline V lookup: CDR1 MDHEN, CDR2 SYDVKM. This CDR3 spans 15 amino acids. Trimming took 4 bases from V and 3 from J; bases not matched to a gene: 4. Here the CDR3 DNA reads TGTGCCAGCAGTTCCTCTAGCGGGAGGGTCTACGAGCAGTACTTC. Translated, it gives CASSSSSGRVYEQYF.

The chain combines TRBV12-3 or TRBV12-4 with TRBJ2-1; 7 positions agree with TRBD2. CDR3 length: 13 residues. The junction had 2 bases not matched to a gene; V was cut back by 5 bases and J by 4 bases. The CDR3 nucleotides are TGTGCCAGCAGTCGGACTAGGTACAATGAGCAGTTCTTC. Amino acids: CASSRTRYNEQFF.

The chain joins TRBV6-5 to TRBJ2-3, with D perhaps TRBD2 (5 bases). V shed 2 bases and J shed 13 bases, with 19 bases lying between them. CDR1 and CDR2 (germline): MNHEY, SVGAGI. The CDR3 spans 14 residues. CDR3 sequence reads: CASSYKKVRGSEYF. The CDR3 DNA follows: TGTGCCAGCAGTTACAAAAAAGTCCGGGGAAGCGAGTATTTT.

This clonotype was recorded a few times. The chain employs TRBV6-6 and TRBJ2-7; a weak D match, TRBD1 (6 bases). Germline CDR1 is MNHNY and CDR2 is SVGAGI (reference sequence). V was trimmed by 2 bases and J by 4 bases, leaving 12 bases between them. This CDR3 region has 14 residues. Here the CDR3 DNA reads TGTGCCAGCAGTTACCAGGGGTGGAGATACGAGCAGTACTTC. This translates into CASSYQGWRYEQYF.

The CDR3 loop is CASSLPGRSEQYF. The DNA for the CDR3 is TGTGCCAGCAGTTTGCCGGGACGGAGTGAGCAGTACTTC. V gene TRBV28 combines with J gene TRBJ2-7; the D gene could be TRBD1 or TRBD2 (5 bases each). The germline gives CDR1 MDHEN, CDR2 SYDVKM. Trimming pared 3 bases from V and 7 bases from J, leaving 13 bases between. This CDR3 is 13 amino acids long.

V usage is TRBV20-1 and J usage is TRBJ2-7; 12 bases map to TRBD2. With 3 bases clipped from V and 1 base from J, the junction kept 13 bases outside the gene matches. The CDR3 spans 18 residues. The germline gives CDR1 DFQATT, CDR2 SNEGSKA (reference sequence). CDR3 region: CSARRLAGGHHISYEQYF. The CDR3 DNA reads TGCAGTGCTAGGCGGCTAGCGGGGGGGCACCACATATCCTACGAGCAGTACTTC.

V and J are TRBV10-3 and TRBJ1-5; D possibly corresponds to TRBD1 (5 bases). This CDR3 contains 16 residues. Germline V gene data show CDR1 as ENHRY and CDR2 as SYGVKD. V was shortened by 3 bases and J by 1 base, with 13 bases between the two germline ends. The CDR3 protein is CAISDPGGESNQPQHF. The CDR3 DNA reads TGTGCCATCAGTGACCCGGGGGGGGAAAGCAATCAGCCCCAGCATTTT.

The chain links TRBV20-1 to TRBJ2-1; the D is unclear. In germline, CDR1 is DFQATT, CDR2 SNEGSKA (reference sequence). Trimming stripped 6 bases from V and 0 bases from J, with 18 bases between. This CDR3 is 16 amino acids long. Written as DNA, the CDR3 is TGCAGTGCCATCCCTTCCTCGCCCAGCTCCTACAATGAGCAGTTCTTC. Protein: CSAIPSSPSSYNEQFF.